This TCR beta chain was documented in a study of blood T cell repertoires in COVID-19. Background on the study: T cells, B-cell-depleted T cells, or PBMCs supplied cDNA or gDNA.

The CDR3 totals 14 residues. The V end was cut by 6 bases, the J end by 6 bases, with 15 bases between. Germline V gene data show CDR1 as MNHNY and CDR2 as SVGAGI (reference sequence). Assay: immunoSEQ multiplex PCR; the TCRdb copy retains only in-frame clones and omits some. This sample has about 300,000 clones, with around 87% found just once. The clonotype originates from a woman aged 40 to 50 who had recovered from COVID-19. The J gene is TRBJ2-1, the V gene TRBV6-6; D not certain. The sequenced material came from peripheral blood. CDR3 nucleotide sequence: TGTGCCAGCAGCCCACCACCACTTACCAATGAGCAGTTCTTC. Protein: CASSPPPLTNEQFF.